These 30 T cell receptor beta chains were all obtained from the same sample, sequenced in a study of regulatory T cells in long-lasting Graves disease. Sample time point: newly diagnosed GD, antithyroid drugs for less than 3 months. The TCR library was prepared using RNA isolated from PBMCs. Construction of TCR beta libraries relied on iRepertoire HTBI primers and on Arm-PCR targeting CDR3 regions. Via MiXCR, TCRdb re-called the multiplex PCR reads, giving one row per CDR3 protein. Counted here are roughly 420,000 distinct CDR3 sequences, about 17% occurring once; the ten biggest clones make up around 10%. The same data also went into a second study, on T cells in Graves' hyperthyroidism and ophthalmopathy.

The sample here was peripheral blood mononuclear cells (PBMCs), taken at new diagnosis, from a patient treated with antithyroid drugs. The receptors here all came from a woman aged 30 to 39 with Graves disease.

This clonotype has only a few counts. This sequence joins TRBV28 and TRBJ2-3, with 9 bases fitting TRBD2. The CDR3 covers 16 residues. The V and J ends lost 5 bases and 2 bases, in that order; junction bases with no gene match: 8. Germline-derived CDR1 and CDR2 are MDHEN and SYDVKM. CDR3 sequence: CASSHPAGGNTDTQYF. The DNA for the CDR3 is TGTGCCAGCAGTCACCCAGCGGGGGGAAACACAGATACGCAGTATTTT. The full variable domain, its missing parts supplied by reference TRBV28 and TRBJ2-3, is DVKVTQSSRYLVKRTGEKVFLECVQDMDHENMFWYRQDPGLGLRLIYFSYDVKMKEKGDIPEGYSVSREKKERFSLILESASTNQTSMYLCASSHPAGGNTDTQYFGPGTRLTVL.

The sample holds many counts of this clonotype. This chain uses TRBV28 with TRBJ2-5; the D gene is possibly TRBD2 (6 bases). The CDR3 consists of 15 residues. Germline V gene lookup returns CDR1 MDHEN and CDR2 SYDVKM. Trimming left V 4 bases short and J 2 bases short, with 14 bases between. In nucleotides, the CDR3 is TGTGCCAGCAGTTCGGAGCGGGTCATGCAAGAGACCCAGTACTTC. The encoded protein is CASSSERVMQETQYF.

The chain combines TRBV29-1 with TRBJ2-5; 11 bases agree with TRBD2. This CDR3 is built from 14 residues. The germline CDR1 and CDR2 sequences are SQVTM and ANQGSEA. Here the CDR3 reads CSAGGTSGQETQYF. The CDR3 region has the DNA TGCAGTGCCGGGGGGACTAGCGGACAAGAGACCCAGTACTTC.

The chain combines TRBV29-1 with TRBJ2-7; a possible D gene is TRBD1 (5 bases). The CDR3 covers 10 residues. Germline lookup yields CDR1 SQVTM and CDR2 ANQGSEA. The CDR3, as DNA: TGCGGGGCCGGAGAGGACGAGCAGTACTTC. Amino acid sequence: CGAGEDEQYF.

The chain couples TRBV10-3 to TRBJ2-1; 9 bases match TRBD2. The CDR3 is made up of 15 amino acids. Trimming removed 4 bases from V and 6 bases from J; junction bases left unmatched: 7. The germline gives CDR1 ENHRY, CDR2 SYGVKD. The CDR3 sequence is CAISGGTSSSNEQFF. In nucleotides, the CDR3 is TGTGCCATCAGTGGGGGGACTAGCAGTTCCAATGAGCAGTTCTTC.

This clonotype was found many times. The chain combines TRBV20-1 with TRBJ2-3; TRBD2 is a possible D gene (5 bases). Trimming stripped 1 base from V and 6 bases from J, with 17 bases between. Germline V gene sequence: CDR1 DFQATT, CDR2 SNEGSKA (reference sequence). The CDR3 spans 15 residues. CDR3 amino acids: CSARGLREPGDTQYF. The CDR3 nucleotides read TGCAGTGCTAGAGGTCTTAGGGAGCCGGGGGATACGCAGTATTTT.

This clonotype was seen at least ten times. The chain employs TRBV11-2 and TRBJ2-7; 10 bases fit TRBD2. The CDR3 has 15 residues. The germline V gene encodes CDR1 SGHAT and CDR2 FQNNGV. Trimming cost V 5 bases and J 3 bases; bases outside gene matches: 7. The CDR3 nucleotides read TGTGCCAGCAGCCCGGGACTAGCGAAAGTCTACGAGCAGTACTTC. Protein product: CASSPGLAKVYEQYF.

To note about this clonotype: One base away lies a much larger clone, so this may be a sequencing read error. This sequence joins TRBV5-1 and TRBJ2-7, with 9 bases that match TRBD2. V lost 0 bases to trimming and J lost 7 bases; unmatched junction nucleotides: 8. The length of the CDR3 is 15 residues. Germline CDR1 and CDR2: SGHRS and YFSETQ. CDR3: CASSLVQREAGEQYF. CDR3 nucleotide sequence: TGCGCCAGCAGCTTGGTGCAGCGGGAGGCGGGTGAGCAGTACTTC.

For this clonotype: This clone may be a read error of a much larger clone one base away. The rearrangement links TRBV12-3 or TRBV12-4 to TRBJ1-5, with a possible D match to TRBD1 (6 bases). V lost 6 bases and J 6 bases, leaving 21 bases between the germline ends. The CDR3 is 16 amino acids. CDR3 loop: CASSRGAGTIFQPQHF. The CDR3 DNA is TGTGCCAGCAGCCGAGGGGCAGGGACAATTTTTCAGCCCCAGCATTTT.

Ten or more counts support this clonotype. V gene TRBV28 combines with J gene TRBJ1-2; D possibly corresponds to TRBD1 (6 bases). This CDR3 has 14 residues. Germline V CDR1 and CDR2: MDHEN, SYDVKM. Trimming took off 3 bases at V and 11 bases at J, with 19 bases between the two ends. The CDR3 loop is CASSLGGSGRRYTF. For the CDR3, the DNA is TGTGCCAGCAGTTTGGGGGGCTCGGGCAGACGTTACACCTTC.

The table lists this clonotype with a few counts. A read error is possible here, since a much larger clone lies one base away. The chain combines TRBV7-2 with TRBJ2-1; D is perhaps TRBD2 (6 bases). Trimming shortened V by 3 bases and J by 7 bases, and 10 bases separated the two germline ends. Germline CDR1 SGHTA, CDR2 FQGNSA. The CDR3 runs to 13 residues. The DNA for the CDR3 is TGTGCCAGCAGCTTCGGGGGTCTAAATGAGCAGTTCTTC. It translates to CASSFGGLNEQFF. The full variable domain, its missing parts supplied by reference TRBV7-2 and TRBJ2-1, is GAGVSQSPSNKVTEKGKDVELRCDPISGHTALYWYRQSLGQGLEFLIYFQGNSAPDKSGLPSDRFSAERTGGSVSTLTIQRTQQEDSAVYLCASSFGGLNEQFFGPGTRLTVL.

This clonotype was detected many times. The V call is TRBV2, the J call TRBJ2-7; D is possibly TRBD2 (7 bases). The V end lost 6 bases, the J end lost 4 bases, and 16 bases lay between the germline ends. The V gene's germline CDR1 is SNHLY and CDR2 FYNNEI. The CDR3 contains 14 residues. The CDR3 nucleotides are TGTGCCAGCAGGGGGGGGACAACCACATACGAGCAGTACTTC. Translating gives CASRGGTTTYEQYF.

The V and J genes are TRBV7-2 and TRBJ1-4; TRBD1 is a possible D gene (5 bases). CDR3 length: 17 amino acids. V lost 1 base and J 8 bases, leaving 20 bases between the germline ends. Germline-derived CDR1 and CDR2 are SGHTA and FQGNSA. The CDR3 DNA is TGTGCCAGCAGCTTAGTCGGGAAGGGGAAGGGAAAAGAAAAACTGTTTTTT. Protein product: CASSLVGKGKGKEKLFF.

This clonotype has ten or more counts. The chain joins TRBV18 to TRBJ1-2, with TRBD1 as a possible D gene (6 bases). With 3 bases removed from V and 2 bases from J, the gap between germline ends came to 13 bases. This CDR3 region has 15 residues. The V gene's germline CDR1 is KGHSH and CDR2 LQKENI. This CDR3 is CASSPSKTGNYGYTF. The CDR3 DNA reads TGTGCCAGCTCACCTTCTAAGACAGGAAACTATGGCTACACCTTC.

This clonotype was detected many times. The CDR3 protein is CASSVGEGEHEQYF. CDR3 in DNA: TGTGCCAGCAGTGTTGGGGAAGGTGAGCACGAGCAGTACTTC. The chain is built from TRBV2 and TRBJ2-7; D unclear. CDR1 is SNHLY and CDR2 is FYNNEI in the germline V gene. This CDR3 region has 14 residues. V was clipped by 4 bases and J by 5 bases, with 15 bases between them.

At least ten counts were recorded for this clonotype. J is TRBJ2-1 and V is TRBV20-1, with TRBD2 matching 8 bases. V lost 3 bases and J lost 0; bases outside the gene matches: 13. The CDR3 runs 18 residues. Germline loops: CDR1 DFQATT, CDR2 SNEGSKA (reference sequence). The CDR3 sequence is CSASSSGRASISYNEQFF. The CDR3 nucleotides read TGCAGTGCTAGCTCTTCCGGGAGGGCCTCCATCTCCTACAATGAGCAGTTCTTC.

The chain has TRBV20-1 and TRBJ2-1; D possibly matches TRBD1 or TRBD2 (6 bases each). V shed 0 bases and J shed 4 bases, with 13 bases lying between them. The CDR3 contains 15 residues. CDR1 DFQATT and CDR2 SNEGSKA come from the germline V gene (reference sequence). The CDR3, as DNA: TGCAGTGCTAGAGACCGCAGGGGAGGATACAATGAGCAGTTCTTC. Encoded protein: CSARDRRGGYNEQFF.

This clonotype was seen ten or more times. This chain connects TRBV6-2 or TRBV6-3 to TRBJ2-7; D may be TRBD2 (7 bases). The germline CDR1 and CDR2 sequences are MNHEY and SVGEGT. The CDR3 is 18 residues long. Trimming cost V 0 bases and J 3 bases, with 21 bases left between them. CDR3 region: CASSYSRGEGTKGYEQYF. CDR3 coding DNA: TGTGCCAGCAGTTACTCGAGGGGGGAGGGGACAAAGGGCTACGAGCAGTACTTC.

Ten or more counts support this clonotype. This chain links TRBV12-3 or TRBV12-4 with TRBJ2-5; possibly TRBD1 for D (5 bases). This CDR3 spans 12 amino acids. V dropped 6 bases and J dropped 5 bases, with 10 bases sitting between them. CDR3 residues: CASSRVRETQYF. CDR3 sequence (DNA): TGTGCCAGCAGCAGGGTTAGGGAGACCCAGTACTTC.

The chain joins TRBV24-1 to TRBJ1-1; no firm D call. In germline, CDR1 is KGHDR, CDR2 SFDVKD. This CDR3 is built from 12 residues. Deletions cut 5 bases from V and 1 base from J, with 4 bases between. The CDR3 reads CATSGGNTEAFF. CDR3 in DNA: TGTGCCACCAGTGGCGGGAACACTGAAGCTTTCTTT.

This clonotype has a handful of counts. The rearrangement uses TRBV10-3 and TRBJ2-5, with a tentative D call TRBD1 (6 bases). Germline assignment: CDR1 ENHRY and CDR2 SYGVKD. This CDR3 spans 13 amino acids. The V gene lost 6 bases and the J gene lost 2 bases, with 10 bases spanning the gap. CDR3 amino acids: CAIRDGQQETQYF. The CDR3, as DNA: TGTGCCATCAGAGACGGACAGCAAGAGACCCAGTACTTC.

The table lists this clonotype with many counts. This sequence joins TRBV18 and TRBJ2-1; no clear D gene. The length of the CDR3 is 12 residues. With 4 bases removed from V and 1 base from J, the gap between germline ends came to 2 bases. Germline CDR1 and CDR2: KGHSH and LQKENI. The CDR3 here is CASSLSYNEQFF. The CDR3 DNA is TGTGCCAGCTCACTTTCCTACAATGAGCAGTTCTTC.

This clonotype has ten or more counts. The V gene is TRBV28, the J gene TRBJ2-3, with 9 bases fitting TRBD1. The CDR3 is 18 residues long. Germline CDR1 reads MDHEN; CDR2 reads SYDVKM. Germline trimming cut 8 bases from V and 0 bases from J; bases unmatched to any gene: 15. The CDR3 DNA reads as TGTGCCAGCGCCCTCCCGGGACAGGGTATAGCTAGCACAGATACGCAGTATTTT. Translation gives CASALPGQGIASTDTQYF.

In its sample, this clonotype was seen a few times. The DNA for the CDR3 is TGTGCCAGCAGCGTTTCGGACAGGGTTGGCAATCAGCCCCAGCATTTT. Protein product: CASSVSDRVGNQPQHF. This chain connects TRBV9 to TRBJ1-5, with 8 bases aligning to TRBD1. CDR1 is SGDLS, CDR2 YYNGEE, per germline. J lost 2 bases, V lost 2 bases, and 6 bases had no gene match. The CDR3 has 16 residues.

This clonotype was counted at least ten times. V is TRBV28 and J is TRBJ2-1, with a tentative D call TRBD1 (5 bases). This CDR3 has 15 residues. The ends were cut back, 5 bases at V and 7 bases at J, with 18 bases in the middle. The germline CDR1 and CDR2 sequences are MDHEN and SYDVKM. In DNA, the CDR3 is TGTGCCAGCAGTCTTAGACAGATTCCTCCGAATGAGCAGTTCTTC. Translating it yields CASSLRQIPPNEQFF.

This chain joins TRBV29-1 and TRBJ2-1; 11 positions match TRBD1. This CDR3 is 13 amino acids long. The ends lost 7 bases at V and 8 bases at J; junction bases unmatched: 7. The germline V gene has CDR1 SQVTM and CDR2 ANQGSEA. The CDR3 nucleotides read TGCAGCGCGCCGGGACAGGGGGGCTATGAGCAGTTCTTC. It translates to CSAPGQGGYEQFF.

This clonotype was seen ten or more times. This chain links TRBV12-3 or TRBV12-4 with TRBJ2-3; D unclear. V lost 3 bases to trimming and J lost 10 bases, with 17 bases between them. The CDR3 length is 14 residues. DNA of the CDR3: TGTGCCAGCAGTTTTCGTTCCCATCCTGAGGCGCAGTATTTT. It yields the protein CASSFRSHPEAQYF.

At least ten counts were recorded for this clonotype. J is TRBJ2-3 and V is TRBV6-2 or TRBV6-3; 11 bases map to TRBD2. The germline V gene has CDR1 MNHEY and CDR2 SVGEGT. Germline trimming cut 2 bases from V and 2 bases from J; bases unmatched to any gene: 12. The CDR3 sequence is 19 residues long. The CDR3 nucleotides are TGTGCCAGCAGTTACCTGTGGACTGGGACTAGCGGATACACAGATACGCAGTATTTT. Its translation: CASSYLWTGTSGYTDTQYF.

This clonotype showed up just a few times. The chain combines TRBV15 with TRBJ2-3; D is tentatively TRBD1 or TRBD2 (5 bases each). Germline CDR1 reads LNHNV; CDR2 reads YYDKDF (reference sequence). CDR3 length: 14 residues. With 3 bases removed from V and 7 bases from J, the gap between germline ends came to 14 bases. CDR3 amino acids: CATSRGVSGNTQYF. For the CDR3, the DNA is TGTGCCACCAGCAGGGGGGTTTCTGGTAATACGCAGTATTTT. Full variable domain (rest looked up from reference TRBV15 and TRBJ2-3): DAMVIQNPRYQVTQFGKPVTLSCSQTLNHNVMYWYQQKSSQAPKLLFHYYDKDFNNEADTPDNFQSRRPNTSFCFLDIRSPGLGDTAMYLCATSRGVSGNTQYFGPGTRLTVL.

The V and J genes are TRBV18 and TRBJ1-5, with TRBD1 identical over 10 bases. The V gene's germline CDR1 is KGHSH and CDR2 LQKENI. V shed 3 bases and J 7 bases; nucleotides not matched to a gene: 3. This CDR3 is built from 14 residues. The chain's CDR3 is CASSPRDRGQPQHF. The CDR3 DNA reads TGTGCCAGCTCACCGAGGGACAGGGGACAGCCCCAGCATTTT.